This T cell receptor (beta chain) was captured in a study of shared T cell receptors in the human thymus. Some clones are missing from TCRdb's copy, which holds only in-frame ones; the method was immunoSEQ multiplex PCR. The table shows 630,000 or so clones, with over 75% occurring only once. The CDR3 totals 15 residues. Trimming shortened V by 4 bases and J by 4 bases, and 18 bases separated the two germline ends. The germline CDR1 and CDR2 sequences are SGDLS and YYNGEE. These data also featured in a second study, about human thymus T cells. That source adds: Corrective cardiac surgery supplied the resected thymus tissue. Thymic and blood repertoires seemed to favor certain V and J genes.

The clonotype comes from a boy under two years old with a congenital heart defect. Input material: thymocytes. This chain uses TRBV9 with TRBJ2-7; a possible D gene is TRBD2 (5 bases). CDR3 nucleotide sequence: TGTGCCAGCAGCCCTCCCGAAGCGGAAGGGTACGAGCAGTACTTC. This translates into CASSPPEAEGYEQYF. The entire variable domain, with the rest obtained from reference TRBV9 and TRBJ2-7, is as follows: DSGVTQTPKHLITATGQRVTLRCSPRSGDLSVYWYQQSLDQGLQFLIQYYNGEERAKGNILERFSAQQFPDLHSELNLSSLELGDSALYFCASSPPEAEGYEQYFGPGTRLTVT.